This T cell receptor beta chain was retrieved from a study of blood T cells in healthy people across ages. The study's findings and limits: Unsorted PBMCs ruled out conclusive naive versus antigen-experienced comparison. One million T cells yielded diversity estimates that were considered underestimates. Among long-lived donors, naive CD4+ cells were more numerous and diversity higher than in aged donors.

Next came a second PCR, run for about 6 to 12 cycles, which used a sample-barcoded 5' primer along with a J-beta primer mix. A single record per CDR3 protein comes from TCRdb applying MiXCR to the 5' RACE reads. The sample includes about a million distinct CDR3 sequences, roughly 51% seen only once; the top ten take 20% to 25%. The CDR3 totals 15 residues. Germline CDR1 is LGHNA and CDR2 is YNFKEQ. V lost 1 base and J lost 8; bases outside the gene matches: 8. As concerns this clonotype: Its antigen is unidentified.

Sequenced: blood. The clonotype comes from a woman aged 55 to 70 in good health. The J gene is TRBJ1-2, the V gene TRBV4-2; 9 bases agree with TRBD1. The CDR3 sequence: CASSQGDRDLQGYTF. DNA of the CDR3: TGTGCCAGCAGCCAAGGGGACAGGGATCTTCAGGGCTACACCTTC.